A selection of T cell receptor beta chains follows, all from one sample in a study of blood T cell repertoires in COVID-19. Assay used: immunoSEQ multiplex PCR; TCRdb lists only in-frame clones, some missing. Altogether about 250,000 clones are present, more than 75% being singletons, with the ten largest covering around 0.99%. The specimen sequenced was peripheral blood. These receptors were obtained from a middle-aged woman who had recovered from COVID-19. Both conserved end residues are part of each CDR3. D genes are given only for firm matches. Not every row has a clone size; where given, it reads once, few, many or a size class.

CDR3 DNA	CDR3 protein	V gene	J gene	clone size	D gene
TGTGCCAGCAGCTTGGTGTCTAGCGGACAAGAGACCCAGTACTTC	CASSLVSSGQETQYF	TRBV5-4	TRBJ2-5	.	TRBD2
TGTGCCAGCTCACCAGGGCTAGCGGGAGAGCTGTTTTTT	CASSPGLAGELFF	TRBV18	TRBJ2-2	once	TRBD2
TGTGCCAGCAGTTACGGGGGGGGCGCCTATGGCTACACCTTC	CASSYGGGAYGYTF	TRBV6-5	TRBJ1-2	.	.
TGTGCCAGCAGGGCCGGGACTAGCGGGATTGGTACGCAGTATTTT	CASRAGTSGIGTQYF	TRBV7-6	TRBJ2-3	.	TRBD2
TGTGCCAGCAGCTTAGCGGGGGGGAGCGAGCAGTACTTC	CASSLAGGSEQYF	TRBV7-3	TRBJ2-7	.	TRBD2
TGCGCCAGCAGCCACGGAACCGGGGTGGGGGAGCAGTTCTTC	CASSHGTGVGEQFF	TRBV4-3	TRBJ2-1	.	.
TGTGCCAGTAGTCCTCGGGCGGGTGGCTACACCTTC	CASSPRAGGYTF	TRBV19	TRBJ1-2	.	.
TGTGCCAGCAGCCGCCCCCGGGAGACCCAGTACTTC	CASSRPRETQYF	TRBV7-2	TRBJ2-5	.	.
TGTGCCATCAGTGAGTCGAAGAGGGGGGGGGCGCTGGGTGAGCAGTTCTTC	CAISESKRGGALGEQFF	TRBV10-3	TRBJ2-1	.	.
TGTGCCAGCAGCCCCCTCGGGGGAGGAAGCAATCAGCCCCAGCATTTT	CASSPLGGGSNQPQHF	TRBV16	TRBJ1-5	.	.
TGTGCCAGCAGTGAAGCGGGCGGGTGGGGACTGTTTTTT	CASSEAGGWGLFF	TRBV2	TRBJ1-4	.	.
TGTGCCAGCAGCCCCGGGACTAGCTCCTACAATGAGCAGTTCTTC	CASSPGTSSYNEQFF	TRBV5-4	TRBJ2-1	.	TRBD2
TGTGCCAGTAGAGGGATGGGGGGCTACGAGCAGTACTTC	CASRGMGGYEQYF	TRBV19	TRBJ2-7	.	.
TGTGCCAGCAGCCAGACAGTGATGAACACTGAAGCTTTCTTT	CASSQTVMNTEAFF	TRBV27	TRBJ1-1	.	.
TGTGCCAGCAGTTTAGAGGGGGCGGGAGGTCGGGCAGATACGCAGTATTTT	CASSLEGAGGRADTQYF	TRBV27	TRBJ2-3	once	.
TGTGCCAGCAGAACAGGGGGTGGTGAAAAACTGTTTTTT	CASRTGGGEKLFF	TRBV5-4	TRBJ1-4	.	TRBD1
TGTGCCAGCAGTTTTCCCCGCGGTACGCAGTATTTT	CASSFPRGTQYF	TRBV27	TRBJ2-3	.	.
TGTGCCATCAGGGGACTAGCGGAATACAATGAGCAGTTCTTC	CAIRGLAEYNEQFF	TRBV10-3	TRBJ2-1	.	TRBD2
TGCGCCAGCAGCCGCGGCCCCCCGGGGGAGCTGTTTTTT	CASSRGPPGELFF	TRBV4-1	TRBJ2-2	.	.
TGCGCCAGCAGCCAAGCCGGGACAGGGAATGAAAAACTGTTTTTT	CASSQAGTGNEKLFF	TRBV4-1	TRBJ1-4	.	TRBD1
TGCAGTGCCCATCGGGGGTATGGCTACACCTTC	CSAHRGYGYTF	TRBV20-1	TRBJ1-2	.	.
TGCGCCAGCAGCCAACCAGTAGCGGGAGGGTACAATGAGCAGTTCTTC	CASSQPVAGGYNEQFF	TRBV4-1	TRBJ2-1	.	TRBD2
TGTGCCAGCAGCTTAGATGGGACTAGCGGGAGTCGTTTCGGGGAGCTGTTTTTT	CASSLDGTSGSRFGELFF	TRBV11-3	TRBJ2-2	few	TRBD2
TGTGCCAGCAGTTACTCGGGGCCCCCAATGACTGAAGCTTTCTTT	CASSYSGPPMTEAFF	TRBV6-5	TRBJ1-1	.	.
TGTGCCAGCAGTTTAGGGAGGGGTACGCAGTATTTT	CASSLGRGTQYF	TRBV27	TRBJ2-3	.	TRBD2
TGTGCCAGCAGGGAACGACAGGGGGCGGGGGCCAACGTCCTGACTTTC	CASRERQGAGANVLTF	TRBV2	TRBJ2-6	.	TRBD1
TGTGCCAGCAGTACCCGACAGGCTGTAGGAAACACCATATATTTT	CASSTRQAVGNTIYF	TRBV27	TRBJ1-3	.	.
TGTGCCAGCAGTTTAGGGGGGACATCTGAAGCTTTCTTT	CASSLGGTSEAFF	TRBV12-3/TRBV12-4	TRBJ1-1	.	.
TGTGCCTCCGCAGGGGCTGCTAGCAATCAGCCCCAGCATTTT	CASAGAASNQPQHF	TRBV30	TRBJ1-5	few	.
TGTGCCAGCAGCGTGGGCGGGACTGAGGGGGCGTTCTTC	CASSVGGTEGAFF	TRBV9	TRBJ2-1	.	.
TGTGCCAGCAGTTACGGGGCCCCACCCTCGGGCAAAAACATTCAGTACTTC	CASSYGAPPSGKNIQYF	TRBV6-2/TRBV6-3	TRBJ2-4	.	.